Described below is a single T cell receptor (beta chain) sequence and its context. TCRdb's copy holds only in-frame clones and misses some; the assay was immunoSEQ multiplex PCR. The top ten clones hold more than 9% of a sample with 110,000 or so clones, 75% to 85% of them seen once. Germline CDR1 is SQVTM and CDR2 is ANQGSEA. The ends were cut back, 4 bases at V and 6 bases at J, with 16 bases in the middle. The CDR3 extends over 14 amino acids. The sample is drawn from a study of blood T cell repertoires in COVID-19. Looking at the study overall: Italy, Spain and the United States were the sources of the convalescent and acute COVID-19 samples. PBMCs, B-cell-depleted T cells, or T cells provided the cDNA or gDNA that made up the material.

V usage is TRBV29-1 and J usage is TRBJ2-1; TRBD1 might be the D (5 bases). The specimen sequenced was peripheral blood. This clonotype was obtained from a human donor in a cohort sampled during active COVID-19. The CDR3 spells CSVVVQEGINEQFF. The CDR3 DNA sequence: TGCAGCGTTGTCGTACAGGAAGGAATCAATGAGCAGTTCTTC.